Presented here are 11 T cell receptor beta chains from one specimen sequenced in a study of metastatic and nonmetastatic thyroid tumors. From the PCR reads, TCRdb re-called clones with MiXCR. Among approximately 21,000 clones listed, roughly 27% were seen once. Prior to thyroid surgery, none of the patients had received any treatment. Sequences were obtained from tumor tissue. The receptors come from a male donor with papillary thyroid cancer or a benign thyroid nodule (not recorded which). Some clones in this sample may be carry-over from other donors' samples.

This clone came up a few times. This rearrangement joins TRBV5-1 to TRBJ1-2; 10 positions agree with TRBD1. CDR1 SGHRS and CDR2 YFSETQ come from the germline V gene. The CDR3 sequence is 15 residues long. Trimming cost V 4 bases and J 1 base; bases outside gene matches: 4. CDR3 amino acids: CASSPRTGGNYGYTF. The CDR3 DNA is TGCGCCAGCAGCCCCAGGACAGGGGGTAACTATGGCTACACCTTC.

The CDR3 protein is CSAGGRSYGEQYF. The CDR3 nucleotides are TGCAGTGCTGGGGGGCGGAGCTACGGCGAGCAGTACTTC. The chain recombines TRBV20-1 with TRBJ2-7; possibly TRBD1 or TRBD2 for D (6 bases each). Germline assignment: CDR1 DFQATT and CDR2 SNEGSKA (reference sequence). The CDR3 contains 13 residues. V lost 5 bases and J lost 6, with 17 bases in between.

This clone appeared a few times. This rearrangement joins TRBV6-1 to TRBJ2-7; possible D gene TRBD1, 5 bases. This CDR3 comprises 13 residues. Germline V lookup: CDR1 MNHNS, CDR2 SASEGT. The V and J ends lost 1 base and 3 bases respectively, with 7 bases between them. The CDR3 spells CASSEEDIYEQYF. The CDR3 region has the DNA TGTGCCAGCAGTGAAGAGGACATCTACGAGCAGTACTTC.

This sequence joins TRBV20-1 and TRBJ2-7; 8 positions match TRBD2. V lost 3 bases to trimming and J lost 4 bases; unmatched junction nucleotides: 8. In germline, CDR1 is DFQATT, CDR2 SNEGSKA (reference sequence). This CDR3 region has 14 residues. The CDR3 loop reads CSASPGGAGYEQYF. The CDR3 bases are TGCAGTGCTAGCCCCGGGGGGGCTGGGTACGAGCAGTACTTC.

This clone was seen only a few times. The CDR3 DNA reads as TGCGCCAGCAGCACTGACAGGGGGGGCACTGAAGCTTTCTTT. This encodes CASSTDRGGTEAFF. V usage is TRBV5-1 and J usage is TRBJ1-1; 9 bases map to TRBD1. Germline loops: CDR1 SGHRS, CDR2 YFSETQ. The CDR3 runs 14 residues. Trimming at V came to 4 bases and at J to 4 bases, leaving 5 bases not matched to a gene.

This sequence joins TRBV9 and TRBJ2-2; unclear D gene. Germline CDR1 reads SGDLS; CDR2 reads YYNGEE. This CDR3 spans 14 amino acids. The V gene lost 1 base and the J gene lost 6 bases, with 10 bases spanning the gap. In DNA form, the CDR3 reads TGTGCCAGCAGCGTAAATCTAGAGCCCGGGGAGCTGTTTTTT. Its translation is CASSVNLEPGELFF.

This clone was detected only once. This rearrangement joins TRBV3-1 to TRBJ1-3, with D uncertain. CDR1 and CDR2 (germline): LGHDT, YNNKEL (reference sequence). Trimming took off 5 bases at V and 0 bases at J, with 8 bases between the two ends. The CDR3 loop spans 14 amino acids. The CDR3 nucleotides read TGTGCCAGCAGCTGGGCCCACTCTGGAAACACCATATATTTT. It yields the protein CASSWAHSGNTIYF.

V is TRBV13 and J is TRBJ2-7; 7 bases match TRBD1. This CDR3 spans 15 amino acids. The V gene end was trimmed by 0 bases and the J gene end by 5 bases; junction bases not matched to a gene: 7. Germline V gives CDR1 PRHDT, CDR2 FYEKMQ (reference sequence). CDR3: CASSLGRQGFNEQYF. The CDR3 nucleotides read TGTGCCAGCAGCTTAGGCCGACAGGGTTTCAACGAGCAGTACTTC.

In this sample, this clone turned up many times. The V gene is TRBV24-1, the J gene TRBJ2-1; TRBD2 aligns across 15 bases. The CDR3 totals 17 residues. J lost 7 bases, V lost 3 bases, and 6 bases had no gene match. Germline CDR1 is KGHDR and CDR2 is SFDVKD. The CDR3, as DNA: TGTGCCACCAGTGATCCCGGGACTAGCGGGAGGATGAATGAGCAGTTCTTC. The encoded protein is CATSDPGTSGRMNEQFF.

The chain links TRBV5-1 to TRBJ2-3; 9 bases agree with TRBD2. Trimming cost V 4 bases and J 7 bases; bases outside gene matches: 16. Germline values: CDR1 SGHRS, CDR2 YFSETQ. This CDR3 spans 17 amino acids. Here the CDR3 reads CASSPDLSAGGINTQYF. For the CDR3, the DNA is TGCGCCAGCAGCCCCGACCTAAGTGCGGGAGGGATTAATACGCAGTATTTT.

This clone was recorded only once. The CDR3 nucleotides are TGCGCCAGCAGCACCGGGTTCGGGGTGAACACTGAAGCTTTCTTT. Translated, it gives CASSTGFGVNTEAFF. V is TRBV5-1 and J is TRBJ1-1; D is unclear. V was clipped by 4 bases and J by 0 bases, with 13 bases between them. Germline assignment: CDR1 SGHRS and CDR2 YFSETQ. CDR3 length: 15 amino acids.